A selection of T cell receptor beta chains follows, all from one sample in a study of blood T cell repertoires in COVID-19. Only in-frame clones appear in the TCRdb table, and some are missing; sequencing was by immunoSEQ multiplex PCR. This sample has around 250,000 clones; roughly 88% occur once, and the top ten carry about 0.65%. The sequenced sample was peripheral blood. These receptors originate from a human donor in a cohort sampled during active COVID-19. Each CDR3 is given with its conserved first and last residue. Fields, in order: D gene, clone size, J gene, V gene, CDR3 DNA, CDR3 protein. A D gene is named only where the DNA matches it firmly. Where a row states a size, it is once, few, many or the class of an expanded clone; other rows omit it.

D gene: -; clone size: -; J gene: TRBJ1-4; V gene: TRBV14; CDR3 DNA: TGTGCCAGCAGCCTGCAGACAGGAGTGTATGAAAAACTGTTTTTT; CDR3 protein: CASSLQTGVYEKLFF
D gene: TRBD2; clone size: -; J gene: TRBJ2-3; V gene: TRBV13; CDR3 DNA: TGTGCCAGCCTCGAAGCGGGAGCTGTGGATACGCAGTATTTT; CDR3 protein: CASLEAGAVDTQYF
D gene: TRBD1; clone size: few; J gene: TRBJ2-3; V gene: TRBV2; CDR3 DNA: TGTGCCAGCAGTGAAGCGCTTCAGGGGACAGGCAAGGATACGCAGTATTTT; CDR3 protein: CASSEALQGTGKDTQYF
D gene: TRBD1; clone size: -; J gene: TRBJ1-2; V gene: TRBV18; CDR3 DNA: TGTGCCAGCTCACCGGGACAGGGGATCTATGGCTACACCTTC; CDR3 protein: CASSPGQGIYGYTF
D gene: TRBD1; clone size: -; J gene: TRBJ2-1; V gene: TRBV24-1; CDR3 DNA: TGTGCCACCAGTGAGGAAGACAGGGGGTCTTACAATGAGCAGTTCTTC; CDR3 protein: CATSEEDRGSYNEQFF
D gene: -; clone size: -; J gene: TRBJ1-6; V gene: TRBV6-5; CDR3 DNA: TGTGCCAGCAGTTACTCAAAGGGGCGTAATTCACCCCTCCACTTT; CDR3 protein: CASSYSKGRNSPLHF
D gene: -; clone size: -; J gene: TRBJ2-7; V gene: TRBV27; CDR3 DNA: TGTGCCAGCAGTTTTACGATGGGGAGTACTGGGGACGAGCAGTACTTC; CDR3 protein: CASSFTMGSTGDEQYF
D gene: -; clone size: -; J gene: TRBJ1-3; V gene: TRBV21-1; CDR3 DNA: TGTGCCAGCAGCAAAGGCGAGGGACAGAGTGACACCATATATTTT; CDR3 protein: CASSKGEGQSDTIYF
D gene: TRBD2; clone size: -; J gene: TRBJ2-1; V gene: TRBV9; CDR3 DNA: TGTGCCAGCAGCGAGTCCCCCGGACTAGCGGGGGGGGGCTACAATGAGCAGTTCTTC; CDR3 protein: CASSESPGLAGGGYNEQFF
D gene: TRBD1; clone size: -; J gene: TRBJ2-7; V gene: TRBV11-2; CDR3 DNA: TGTGCCAGCAGCACCTACAGGGGGCTTAAGAGCTACGAGCAGTACTTC; CDR3 protein: CASSTYRGLKSYEQYF
D gene: -; clone size: -; J gene: TRBJ2-7; V gene: TRBV3-1/TRBV3-2; CDR3 DNA: TGTGCCAGCAGCGGCTCCGCGGACAGAGACTACGAGCAGTACTTC; CDR3 protein: CASSGSADRDYEQYF
D gene: -; clone size: -; J gene: TRBJ2-1; V gene: TRBV19; CDR3 DNA: TGTGCCAGTAGTATAGAGCTCGCCGACAGTCTCTCCTACAATGAGCAGTTCTTC; CDR3 protein: CASSIELADSLSYNEQFF
D gene: -; clone size: -; J gene: TRBJ1-1; V gene: TRBV27; CDR3 DNA: TGTGCCAGCAGTTCCCCCTCGACACGACCCCTGAACACTGAAGCTTTCTTT; CDR3 protein: CASSSPSTRPLNTEAFF
D gene: -; clone size: -; J gene: TRBJ2-7; V gene: TRBV4-2; CDR3 DNA: TGTGCCAGCAGCCAAGATACAGCGGAGACCTACGAGCAGTACTTC; CDR3 protein: CASSQDTAETYEQYF